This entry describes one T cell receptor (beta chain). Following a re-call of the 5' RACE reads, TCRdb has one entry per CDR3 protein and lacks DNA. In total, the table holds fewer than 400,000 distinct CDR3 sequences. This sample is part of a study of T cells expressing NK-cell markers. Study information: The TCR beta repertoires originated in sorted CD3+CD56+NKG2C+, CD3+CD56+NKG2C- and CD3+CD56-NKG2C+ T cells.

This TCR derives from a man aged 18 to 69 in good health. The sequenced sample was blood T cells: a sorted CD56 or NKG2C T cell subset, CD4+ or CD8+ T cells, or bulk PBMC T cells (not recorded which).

The CDR3 region is CASSRGHAHVRYF. This chain connects TRBV23-1 to TRBJ2-7; the TCRdb D gene call, TRBD1, has no DNA to confirm it. TRBV23-1 carries the ORF label, with uncertain function. The CDR3 spans 13 residues.